Included here is one T cell receptor beta chain sequence, with context. Original analysis: Reference gene primer amplification yielded estimated nucleated cell counts. Produced via immunoSEQ multiplex PCR; TCRdb's table is partial and in-frame only. The DNA was the basis for D and trimming; V, J and clone size are from that table. The sample records roughly 310,000 clones, approximately 87% being singletons. This CDR3 is built from 15 residues. V dropped 5 bases and J dropped 2 bases, with 15 bases sitting between them. CDR1 and CDR2 from the germline V gene are LNHDA and SQIVND (reference sequence). This entry is derived from a study of blood T cell repertoires in COVID-19. Study information: The United States, Italy and Spain provided the acute and convalescent COVID-19 samples. Sample material is recorded as cDNA or gDNA derived from T cells, B-cell-depleted T cells, or PBMCs.

The source material was peripheral blood. The V and J genes are TRBV19 and TRBJ1-1, with D hard to call. This TCR derives from a woman aged 45-65 years with active or convalescent COVID-19. Written as DNA, the CDR3 is TGTGCCAGTAGTCCGGAACCGGGAAGCAACACTGAAGCTTTCTTT. This translates into CASSPEPGSNTEAFF.